This TCR beta chain stems from a study of blood T cell repertoires in COVID-19. Germline CDR1 reads LNHDA; CDR2 reads SQIVND (reference sequence). V dropped 8 bases and J dropped 7; count of bases not matched to a gene: 8. There are 13 residues in the CDR3. The table came from immunoSEQ multiplex PCR; TCRdb's copy has only in-frame clones and leaves some out. The sample records around 270,000 clones, approximately 80% being singletons. The receptor was isolated from a man in his 60s with acute or convalescent COVID-19. Material for sequencing was peripheral blood. This chain connects TRBV19 to TRBJ1-5; 7 nucleotides agree with TRBD1. The CDR3 nucleotides read TGTGCCAGTGGTCCTAGGGGGCACCAGCCCCAGCATTTT. Its protein product is CASGPRGHQPQHF.